Listed here are 29 T cell receptor beta chains from one sample, sequenced in a study of CD8+ T cells in alopecia areata (dated by TCRdb to 2017 to 2018). Cells from pooled mouse cutaneous lymph nodes were stained for CD4, CD8alpha, NKG2D, NKG2ACE and other markers and then sorted on a BD Influx. The method behind the library was the immunoSEQ multiplex PCR assay. RNA was extracted from all samples and reverse transcribed into cDNA, which served as template for TCR sequencing. TCRdb stores this immuneACCESS table with in-frame sequences only. Part of the clones is absent; in the studies checked, under half of the shortfall reflects unresolved V genes, and no reason is known for the rest. The table records 270,000 or so clones for this sample, and not one of them appears only once. Of the sample, less than 1.5% is held by the ten largest clones. The sequenced sample consisted of CD4+ T cells sorted from a lymph node. These receptors were collected from a C3H/HeJ mouse with alopecia areata. This mouse strain carries MHC haplotype H2-k.

To note about this clone: Gene labels here are mouse ones. The CDR3 is cut off 4 residues early in the read; its end comes from the germline J gene. This sequence joins TRBV13-3 and TRBJ2-5; 10 nucleotides agree with TRBD2. The CDR3 has 15 amino acids. Germline assignment: CDR1 NNHDY and CDR2 SYVADS. J lost 3 bases, V lost 0 bases, and 1 base had no gene match. CDR3 DNA, as far as it was read: TGTGCCAGCAGTGATGCGGGACTGGGGCAAGAC. Translating it yields CASSDAGLGQD. The complete CDR3 reads CASSDAGLGQDTQYF.

Worth noting for this clone: Gene names are the mouse ones. Other DNA sequences in this sample translate to the same CDR3. Partial CDR3 DNA: TGTGCCAGCAGTGGGACTGGGGGGAACCAAGAC. Translating it yields CASSGTGGNQD. The entire CDR3 protein reads CASSGTGGNQDTQYF. The chain uses TRBV13-1 and TRBJ2-5; the match to TRBD2 covers 11 bases. The observed sequence ends 4 residues before the CDR3 terminus, with the missing tail filled in from the germline J gene. This CDR3 spans 15 amino acids. J lost 0 bases, V lost 3 bases, and 0 bases had no gene match. Germline CDR1 reads NSHNY; CDR2 reads SYGAGN.

Note on this clone: Mouse gene names apply. The read comes to an end 4 residues before the CDR3 does, leaving the germline J gene to fill in the end. The J gene is TRBJ2-1, the V gene TRBV31; the match to TRBD2 covers 9 bases. This CDR3 region has 13 residues. Germline CDR1 GKSSPN, CDR2 SITVG. V shed 4 bases, J shed 6 bases, and the junction held 4 bases outside the gene matches. CDR3 sequence: CAWKLGGSAEQFF. The CDR3 DNA, read in part, is TGTGCCTGGAAACTGGGGGGTAGTGCT.

This clone has just a few counts. The germline and genes are mouse ones. The read stops 4 residues short of the end of the CDR3; the missing end is completed from the germline J gene. The chain is built from TRBV1 and TRBJ2-5; 9 bases map to TRBD2. This CDR3 contains 16 residues. Germline loops: CDR1 NSQYPW, CDR2 LRSPGD (reference sequence). CDR3 DNA, as far as it was read: TGCACCTGCAGTGCAGATGTTGGGGGGGCGCAGGAC. It specifies CTCSADVGGAQD. The full CDR3 reads CTCSADVGGAQDTQYF.

This clone has just a few counts. Genes here carry mouse names. CDR3 protein: CASSDAARGRNSPLYF. The part of the CDR3 DNA that was read is TGTGCCAGCAGTGATGCGGCCAGGGGGCGGAATTCGCCC. J is TRBJ1-6 and V is TRBV13-1, with TRBD1 matching 8 bases. The read terminates 3 residues before the CDR3 end, so the remaining end is supplied by the germline J gene. TRBJ1-6 is given ORF status, its function remaining uncertain. The CDR3 has 16 residues. The germline CDR1 and CDR2 sequences are NSHNY and SYGAGN. Germline trimming cut 0 bases from V and 7 bases from J; bases unmatched to any gene: 6.

This clone appeared a few times. The gene names here belong to mouse. CDR3 DNA (partial): TGTGCCAGCAGCGAAAACTGGTCAAACACCGGG. Amino acids: CASSENWSNTG. The whole CDR3 region reads CASSENWSNTGQLYF. The chain employs TRBV13-1 and TRBJ2-2; maybe TRBD2 (5 bases). The CDR3 extends 4 residues past the end of the read, so its final part is completed from the germline J gene. Germline loops: CDR1 NSHNY, CDR2 SYGAGN. The CDR3 is 15 amino acids. V shed 5 bases and J shed 0 bases, with 11 bases lying between them.

For this clone: Germline and genes here are mouse. From the germline J gene comes the end of the CDR3, since the read stops 4 residues before it. This chain links TRBV5 with TRBJ2-2; the D is unclear. The CDR3 has 14 amino acids. Per germline, CDR1 LGHNA and CDR2 YNLKQL (reference sequence). V lost 1 base and J lost 1, with 4 bases in between. The CDR3 loop is CASSQAQNTGQLYF. The sequenced part of the CDR3 DNA is TGTGCCAGCAGCCAAGCACAAAACACCGGG.

This clone was counted at least ten times. The gene names given are mouse names. The read is 4 residues too short to cover the CDR3 end, so that end is filled in from the germline J gene. The same CDR3 arises from other DNA sequences in this sample as well. This rearrangement joins TRBV13-1 to TRBJ2-1; possibly TRBD1 for D (6 bases). V was shortened by 1 base and J by 0 bases, with 8 bases between the two germline ends. The CDR3 covers 15 residues. CDR1 is NSHNY and CDR2 is SYGAGN in the germline V gene. The CDR3 region is CASSDPRGNYAEQFF. CDR3 DNA, as far as it was read: TGTGCCAGCAGTGATCCCAGGGGTAACTATGCT.

For this clone: These gene names are mouse names. The read halts 4 residues ahead of the CDR3 end, with the missing end drawn from the germline J gene. The chain links TRBV13-1 to TRBJ1-1, with a weak D call TRBD1 (5 bases). This CDR3 is built from 14 residues. Germline CDR1 reads NSHNY; CDR2 reads SYGAGN. CDR3 in amino acids: CASSDAHRGAEVFF. Partial CDR3 DNA: TGTGCCAGCAGTGATGCACACCGGGGGGCA.

A word on this clone: The gene symbols are mouse symbols. The CDR3 end lies 4 residues beyond the end of the read and is filled in from the germline J gene. This same CDR3 is encoded by further DNA sequences in the sample. This chain links TRBV5 with TRBJ2-5, with 8 bases lining up with TRBD2. The CDR3 has 14 residues. Germline CDR1 is LGHNA and CDR2 is YNLKQL (reference sequence). CDR3 region: CASSQDGGEDTQYF. The CDR3 DNA, read in part, is TGTGCCAGCAGCCAAGATGGGGGGGAAGAC.

This clone has just a few counts. The listed genes are named as in mouse. The read ends 4 residues before the CDR3 terminus; that terminus is restored from the germline J gene. The chain employs TRBV19 and TRBJ2-2; 8 bases are a match to TRBD2. The germline V gene has CDR1 FNHDT and CDR2 SITEND (reference sequence). After removal of 2 bases from V and 1 base from J, the junction contained 4 bases not matched to a gene. The CDR3 is 16 residues long. This CDR3 reads CASSIWGARNTGQLYF. Partial CDR3 DNA: TGTGCCAGCAGTATCTGGGGGGCTCGAAACACCGGG.

A note on this clone: Germline and genes here are mouse. The observed sequence ends 4 residues before the CDR3 terminus, with the missing tail filled in from the germline J gene. The rearrangement joins TRBV17 to TRBJ2-2; weak D call: TRBD2 (6 bases). Trimming stripped 1 base from V and 3 bases from J, with 9 bases between. CDR3 length equals 15 residues. Looked up from germline, CDR1 is MNHDT and CDR2 is YYDKIL. This CDR3 is CASSRAGTYTGQLYF. The sequenced CDR3 bases are TGTGCTAGCAGTAGAGCCGGGACTTACACCGGG.

This clone was seen a handful of times. Gene names and germline match the mouse. The read halts 4 residues ahead of the CDR3 end, with the missing end drawn from the germline J gene. This specimen includes other DNA sequences encoding the same CDR3. The chain links TRBV31 to TRBJ1-2; D not certain. The germline V and J ends were trimmed by 0 bases and 0 bases, with 5 bases remaining between them. The CDR3 extends over 13 amino acids. CDR1 is GKSSPN, CDR2 SITVG, per germline. CDR3 loop: CAWSLFANSDYTF. The DNA read from the CDR3 is TGTGCCTGGAGTCTCTTTGCAAACTCC.

This clone was counted ten times or more. The gene symbols are mouse symbols. CDR3 residues: CASSLAGGAYEQYF. CDR3 DNA, as far as it was read: TGTGCCAGCAGTTTGGCTGGGGGGGCCTAT. This rearrangement joins TRBV14 to TRBJ2-7, with 9 bases matching TRBD2. The CDR3 end falls 4 residues outside the read, so it is completed with the germline J gene. CDR1 is SGHDT, CDR2 FRDEAV, per germline. V lost 2 bases and J lost 2; bases outside the gene matches: 2. The CDR3 length is 14 residues. The full variable domain, its missing parts supplied by reference TRBV14 and TRBJ2-7, is EAGVTQSPRYAVLQEGQAVSFWCDPISGHDTLYWYQQPRDQGPQLLVYFRDEAVIDNSQLPSDRFSAVRPKGTNSTLKIQSAKQGDTATYLCASSLAGGAYEQYFGPGTRLTVL.

Of note for this clone: Gene names and germline match the mouse. Read data end 4 residues before the CDR3 end; the end is taken from the germline J gene. The V call is TRBV19, the J call TRBJ2-3; 8 nucleotides match TRBD2. V lost 5 bases, J lost 4 bases, and 3 bases stayed unmatched. The CDR3 spans 13 residues. Germline CDR1 is FNHDT and CDR2 is SITEND (reference sequence). CDR3 bases read: TGTGCCAGCAGCCTGGGGGGTTCAGAA. Its translation: CASSLGGSE. The complete CDR3 sequence is CASSLGGSETLYF.

As for this clone: Mouse gene names apply. The sequenced fragment ends 4 residues before the CDR3 boundary, so the rest is inferred from the germline J gene. The V call is TRBV13-1, the J call TRBJ2-3, with TRBD2 as a possible D gene (6 bases). This CDR3 is built from 13 residues. V lost 3 bases to trimming and J lost 2 bases, with 7 bases between them. The germline V gene has CDR1 NSHNY and CDR2 SYGAGN. CDR3 DNA, as far as it was read: TGTGCCAGCAGTGGACTGGCTGCAGAA. Translating gives CASSGLAAE. The whole CDR3 is CASSGLAAETLYF.

Comments on this clone: The gene names here belong to mouse. Other DNA sequences from this sample encode an identical CDR3 as well. CDR3 loop: CAWSLGGTEVFF. CDR3 DNA (partial): TGTGCCTGGAGTCTAGGGGGAACA. The chain links TRBV31 to TRBJ1-1, with D possibly being TRBD1 (6 bases). The observed sequence ends 4 residues before the CDR3 terminus, with the missing tail filled in from the germline J gene. CDR1 and CDR2 from the germline V gene are GKSSPN and SITVG. The CDR3 has 12 residues.

Comment on this clone: Gene names are mouse gene names. From the germline J gene comes the end of the CDR3, since the read stops 4 residues before it. The chain uses TRBV13-3 and TRBJ2-1, with 9 bases fitting TRBD2. Germline loops: CDR1 NNHDY, CDR2 SYVADS. V shed 5 bases and J 3 bases; nucleotides not matched to a gene: 3. This CDR3 contains 14 residues. The CDR3 here is CASRRLGAYAEQFF. The DNA read from the CDR3 is TGTGCCAGCAGGCGACTGGGGGCCTATGCT.

On this clone itself: The germline and genes are mouse ones. The CDR3 goes on 4 residues after the read ends, and that part is filled in from the germline J gene. The sample contains more than one DNA sequence encoding this CDR3. This sequence joins TRBV31 and TRBJ2-3, with D perhaps TRBD2 (6 bases). CDR3 size: 12 residues. Trimming removed 4 bases at V and 1 base at J, with 6 bases between. Per germline, CDR1 GKSSPN and CDR2 SITVG. CDR3 DNA (partial): TGTGCCTGGACTGGGGGTGCAGAA. It translates to CAWTGGAE. The entire CDR3 sequence reads CAWTGGAETLYF. Combining the CDR3 with reference TRBV31 and TRBJ2-3 gives the whole variable domain AQTIHQWPVAEIKAVGSPLSLGCTIKGKSSPNLYWYWQATGGTLQQLFYSITVGQVESVVQLNLSASRPKDDQFILSTEKLLLSHSGFYLCAWTGGAETLYFGSGTRLTVL.

This clone was recorded many times. Gene names are mouse gene names. The CDR3 end falls 4 residues outside the read, so it is completed with the germline J gene. The sample holds other DNA sequences that translate to the same CDR3. The V call is TRBV17, the J call TRBJ2-7; 7 bases are shared with TRBD1. V shed 1 base and J 3 bases; nucleotides not matched to a gene: 0. The CDR3 has 13 residues. Germline CDR1 reads MNHDT; CDR2 reads YYDKIL. The CDR3 is CASSRAGGYEQYF. The sequenced CDR3 bases are TGTGCTAGCAGTAGAGCAGGGGGCTAT.

This clone was detected only a few times. Mouse gene names and germline throughout. At the DNA level, this CDR3 is encoded by other sequences in the same sample as well. The CDR3 protein is CASSPGGNQDTQYF. The sequenced part of the CDR3 DNA is TGTGCCAGCTCTCCAGGAGGGAACCAAGAC. This chain connects TRBV12-1 to TRBJ2-5, with D hard to call. The read stops 4 residues short of the end of the CDR3; the missing end is completed from the germline J gene. CDR3 length: 14 residues. Per the germline V gene, CDR1 is SGHSN and CDR2 is HYEKVE. V was shortened by 2 bases and J by 0 bases, with 8 bases between the two germline ends.

This clone turned up a few times. The gene names given are mouse names. The CDR3 end is not reached by the read, which stops 4 residues before it; the germline J gene fills it in. The chain combines TRBV19 with TRBJ2-3, with D tentatively TRBD2 (6 bases). CDR1 FNHDT and CDR2 SITEND come from the germline V gene (reference sequence). This CDR3 spans 14 amino acids. V was trimmed by 4 bases and J by 1 base, leaving 10 bases between them. The part of the CDR3 DNA that was read is TGTGCCAGCAGTGACCGACTGGGTGCAGAA. As protein: CASSDRLGAE. The whole CDR3 sequence is CASSDRLGAETLYF.

Worth noting for this clone: The genes are named according to mouse. The read falls 4 residues short of the CDR3 end, and the missing part is taken from the germline J gene. The V call is TRBV19, the J call TRBJ1-1, with D maybe TRBD1 (5 bases). The CDR3 is made up of 14 amino acids. Trimming shortened V by 4 bases and J by 4 bases, and 14 bases separated the two germline ends. Germline-derived CDR1 and CDR2 are FNHDT and SITEND (reference sequence). The CDR3 is CASSPLQGSTEVFF. The sequenced CDR3 bases are TGTGCCAGCAGTCCCCTCCAGGGAAGCACA.

Turning to this clone: Each gene name is a mouse one. The observed sequence ends 4 residues before the CDR3 terminus, with the missing tail filled in from the germline J gene. At the DNA level, this CDR3 is encoded by other sequences in the same sample as well. The J gene is TRBJ2-3, the V gene TRBV13-3, with 9 bases aligning to TRBD1. Germline V gene lookup returns CDR1 NNHDY and CDR2 SYVADS. The CDR3 extends over 14 amino acids. Trimming cost V 5 bases and J 1 base; bases outside gene matches: 2. The CDR3: CASRDRGGAETLYF. The DNA read from the CDR3 is TGTGCCAGCAGGGACAGGGGTGGTGCAGAA.

In regard to this clone: Here the gene names and germline are mouse. The CDR3 is cut off 4 residues early in the read; its end comes from the germline J gene. The chain uses TRBV14 and TRBJ2-1; perhaps TRBD2 as D (6 bases). V lost 3 bases and J lost 6, with 10 bases in between. CDR1 is SGHDT and CDR2 is FRDEAV in the germline V gene. The CDR3 sequence is 13 residues long. The CDR3 loop reads CASSSGAGAEQFF. Incomplete CDR3 DNA: TGTGCCAGCAGTTCTGGGGCTGGTGCT.

There are a few counts of this clone. The germline and genes are mouse ones. The read ends 4 residues before the CDR3 terminus; that terminus is restored from the germline J gene. The chain employs TRBV1 and TRBJ2-1; 7 positions match TRBD2. This CDR3 is built from 16 residues. The junction had 6 bases not matched to a gene; V was cut back by 0 bases and J by 4 bases. Germline CDR1 and CDR2: NSQYPW and LRSPGD (reference sequence). The covered CDR3 bases are TGCACCTGCAGTGCAGATCAGGCTGGGGGTTATGCT. Residues: CTCSADQAGGYA. The CDR3 reads in full as CTCSADQAGGYAEQFF.

Points on this clone: Gene names and germline refer to mouse. The CDR3 extends 4 residues past the end of the read, so its final part is completed from the germline J gene. The sample carries other DNA sequences with the same CDR3. The chain uses TRBV19 and TRBJ2-1; D might be TRBD1 (5 bases). V dropped 4 bases and J dropped 4 bases, with 9 bases sitting between them. Germline CDR1 FNHDT, CDR2 SITEND (reference sequence). The CDR3 is made up of 13 amino acids. CDR3 DNA, as far as it was read: TGTGCCAGCAGTCGTGACAGATATGCT. Translation gives CASSRDRYA. The whole CDR3 region reads CASSRDRYAEQFF.

This clone was observed a handful of times. Gene names denote mouse genes. The sequenced fragment ends 4 residues before the CDR3 boundary, so the rest is inferred from the germline J gene. Other DNA sequences within the sample encode an identical CDR3. This chain joins TRBV13-1 and TRBJ1-1; 7 nucleotides align to TRBD1. The CDR3 has 13 residues. Unmatched junction bases numbered 0, after V lost 3 bases and J lost 1 base. Germline values: CDR1 NSHNY, CDR2 SYGAGN. The CDR3 loop reads CASSAGGNTEVFF. CDR3 DNA, as far as it was read: TGTGCCAGCAGTGCAGGGGGAAACACA.

This clone was observed a handful of times. Germline and genes: mouse. CDR3 sequence: CASSPQGKYAEQFF. The DNA read from the CDR3 is TGTGCCAGCAGTCCACAGGGCAAGTATGCT. V gene TRBV19 combines with J gene TRBJ2-1; a possible D gene is TRBD1 (6 bases). Read sequence stops 4 residues before the CDR3 end, and the germline J gene provides the missing end. Trimming cost V 4 bases and J 4 bases, with 12 bases left between them. The length of the CDR3 is 14 residues. CDR1 and CDR2 (germline): FNHDT, SITEND (reference sequence).